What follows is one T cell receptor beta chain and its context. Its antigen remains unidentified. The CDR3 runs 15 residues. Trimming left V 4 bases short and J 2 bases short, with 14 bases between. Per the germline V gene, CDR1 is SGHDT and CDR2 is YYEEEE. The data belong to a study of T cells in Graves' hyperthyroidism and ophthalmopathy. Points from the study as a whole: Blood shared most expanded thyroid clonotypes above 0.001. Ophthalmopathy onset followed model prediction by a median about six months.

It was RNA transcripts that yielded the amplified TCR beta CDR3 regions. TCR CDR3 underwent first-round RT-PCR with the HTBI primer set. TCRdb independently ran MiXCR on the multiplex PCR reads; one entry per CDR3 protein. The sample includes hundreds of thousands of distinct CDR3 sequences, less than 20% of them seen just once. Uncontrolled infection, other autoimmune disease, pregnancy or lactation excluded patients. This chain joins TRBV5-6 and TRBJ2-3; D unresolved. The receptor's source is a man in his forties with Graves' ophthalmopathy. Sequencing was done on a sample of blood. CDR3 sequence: CASSIRSPTTDTQYF. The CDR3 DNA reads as TGTGCCAGCAGCATCCGCTCTCCAACCACAGATACGCAGTATTTT.